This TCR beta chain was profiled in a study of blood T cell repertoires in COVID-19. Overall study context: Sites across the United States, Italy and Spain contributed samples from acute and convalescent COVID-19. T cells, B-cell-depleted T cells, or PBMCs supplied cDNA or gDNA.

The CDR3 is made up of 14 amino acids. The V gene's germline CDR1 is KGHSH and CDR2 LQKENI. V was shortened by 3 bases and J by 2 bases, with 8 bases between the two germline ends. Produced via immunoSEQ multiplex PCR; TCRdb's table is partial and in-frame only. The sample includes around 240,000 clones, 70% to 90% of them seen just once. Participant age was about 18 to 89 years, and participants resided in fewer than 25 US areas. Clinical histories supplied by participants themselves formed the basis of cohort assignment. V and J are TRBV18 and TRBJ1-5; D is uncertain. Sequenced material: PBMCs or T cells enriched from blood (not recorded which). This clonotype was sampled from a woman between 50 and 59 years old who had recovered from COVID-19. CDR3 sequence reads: CASSPELGNQPQHF. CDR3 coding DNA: TGTGCCAGCTCACCTGAGCTGGGCAATCAGCCCCAGCATTTT.